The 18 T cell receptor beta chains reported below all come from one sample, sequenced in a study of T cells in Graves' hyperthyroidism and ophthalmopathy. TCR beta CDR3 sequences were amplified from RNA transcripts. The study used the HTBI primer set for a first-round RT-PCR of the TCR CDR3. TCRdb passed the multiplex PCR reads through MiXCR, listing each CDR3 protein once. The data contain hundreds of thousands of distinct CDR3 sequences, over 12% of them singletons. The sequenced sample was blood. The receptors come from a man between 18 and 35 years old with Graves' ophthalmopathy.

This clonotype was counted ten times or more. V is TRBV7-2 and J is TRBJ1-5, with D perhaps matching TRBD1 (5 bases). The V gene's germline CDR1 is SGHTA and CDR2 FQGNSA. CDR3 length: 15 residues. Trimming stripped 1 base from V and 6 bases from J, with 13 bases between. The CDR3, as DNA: TGTGCCAGCAGCTTAGATGGCAGGGTGGCTCAGCCCCAGCATTTT. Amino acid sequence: CASSLDGRVAQPQHF.

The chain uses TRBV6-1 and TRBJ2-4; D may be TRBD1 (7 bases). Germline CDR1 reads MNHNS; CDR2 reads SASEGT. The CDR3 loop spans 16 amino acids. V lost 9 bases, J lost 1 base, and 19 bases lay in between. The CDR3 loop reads CASSNRGLPAKNIQYF. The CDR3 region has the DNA TGTGCCAGTTCAAACAGGGGACTCCCGGCCAAAAACATTCAGTACTTC.

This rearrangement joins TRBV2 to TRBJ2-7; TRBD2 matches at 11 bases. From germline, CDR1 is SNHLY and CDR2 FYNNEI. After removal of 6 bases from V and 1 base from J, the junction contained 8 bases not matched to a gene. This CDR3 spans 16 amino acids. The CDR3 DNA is TGTGCCAGCAGCCTAGCGGGAGGAAAAGAGTCCTACGAGCAGTACTTC. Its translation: CASSLAGGKESYEQYF.

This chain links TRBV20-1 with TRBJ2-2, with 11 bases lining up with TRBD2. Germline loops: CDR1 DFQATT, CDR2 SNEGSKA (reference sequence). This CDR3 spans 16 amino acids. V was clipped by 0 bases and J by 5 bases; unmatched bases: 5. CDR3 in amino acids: CSARDSTSGSTGELFF. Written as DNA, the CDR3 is TGCAGTGCTAGAGATTCCACTAGCGGGAGTACCGGGGAGCTGTTTTTT.

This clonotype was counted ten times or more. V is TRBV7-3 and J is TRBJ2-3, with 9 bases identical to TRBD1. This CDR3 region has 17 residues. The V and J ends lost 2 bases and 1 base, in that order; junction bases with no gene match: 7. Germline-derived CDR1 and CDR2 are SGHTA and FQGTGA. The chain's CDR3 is CASSLGTGRPGTDTQYF. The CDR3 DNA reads TGTGCCAGCAGCTTAGGGACAGGGCGCCCTGGCACAGATACGCAGTATTTT. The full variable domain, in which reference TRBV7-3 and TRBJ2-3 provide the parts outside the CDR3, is GAGVSQTPSNKVTEKGKYVELRCDPISGHTALYWYRQSLGQGPEFLIYFQGTGAADDSGLPNDRFFAVRPEGSVSTLKIQRTERGDSAVYLCASSLGTGRPGTDTQYFGPGTRLTVL.

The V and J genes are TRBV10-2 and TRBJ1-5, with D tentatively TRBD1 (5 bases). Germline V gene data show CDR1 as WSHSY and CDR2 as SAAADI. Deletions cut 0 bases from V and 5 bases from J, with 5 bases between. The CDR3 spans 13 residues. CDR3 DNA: TGCGCCAGCAGTGAGTCCAGGGATCAGCCCCAGCATTTT. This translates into CASSESRDQPQHF.

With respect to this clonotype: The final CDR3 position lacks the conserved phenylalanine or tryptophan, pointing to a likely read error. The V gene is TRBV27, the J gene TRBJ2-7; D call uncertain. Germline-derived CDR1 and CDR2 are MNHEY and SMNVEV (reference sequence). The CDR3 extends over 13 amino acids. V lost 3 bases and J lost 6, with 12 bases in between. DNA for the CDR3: TGTGCCAGCAGTTTTGGCCCCTTTTCCGAGCAGTACCTC. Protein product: CASSFGPFSEQYL.

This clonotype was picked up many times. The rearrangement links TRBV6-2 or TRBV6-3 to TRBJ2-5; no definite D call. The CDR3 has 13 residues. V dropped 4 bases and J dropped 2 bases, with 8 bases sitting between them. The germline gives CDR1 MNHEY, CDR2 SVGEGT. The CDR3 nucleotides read TGTGCCAGCAGTTCAGAGCCGCAAGAGACCCAGTACTTC. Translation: CASSSEPQETQYF.

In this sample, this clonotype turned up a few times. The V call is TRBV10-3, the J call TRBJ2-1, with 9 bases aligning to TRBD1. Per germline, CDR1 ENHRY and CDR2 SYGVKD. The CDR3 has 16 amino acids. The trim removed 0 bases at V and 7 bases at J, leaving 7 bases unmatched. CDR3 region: CAISESWTGAQNEQFF. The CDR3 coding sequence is TGTGCCATCAGTGAGTCGTGGACAGGGGCGCAAAATGAGCAGTTCTTC.

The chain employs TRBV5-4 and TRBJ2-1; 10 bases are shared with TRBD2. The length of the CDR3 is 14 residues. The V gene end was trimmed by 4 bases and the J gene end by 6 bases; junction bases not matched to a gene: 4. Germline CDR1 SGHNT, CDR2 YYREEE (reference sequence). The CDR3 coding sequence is TGTGCCAGCAGCGAGGGACTAGCGAGCAATGAGCAGTTCTTC. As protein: CASSEGLASNEQFF.

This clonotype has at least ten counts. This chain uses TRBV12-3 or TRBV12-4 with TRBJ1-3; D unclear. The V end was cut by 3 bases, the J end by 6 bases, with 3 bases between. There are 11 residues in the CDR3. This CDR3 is CASSFTNTIYF. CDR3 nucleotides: TGTGCCAGCAGTTTCACAAACACCATATATTTT.

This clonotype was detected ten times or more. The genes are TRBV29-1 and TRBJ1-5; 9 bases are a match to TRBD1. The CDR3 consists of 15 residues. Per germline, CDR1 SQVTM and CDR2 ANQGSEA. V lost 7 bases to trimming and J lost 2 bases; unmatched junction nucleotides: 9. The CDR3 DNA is TGCAGCGCCACAGGGGGCCCAGGACGCAATCAGCCCCAGCATTTT. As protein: CSATGGPGRNQPQHF.

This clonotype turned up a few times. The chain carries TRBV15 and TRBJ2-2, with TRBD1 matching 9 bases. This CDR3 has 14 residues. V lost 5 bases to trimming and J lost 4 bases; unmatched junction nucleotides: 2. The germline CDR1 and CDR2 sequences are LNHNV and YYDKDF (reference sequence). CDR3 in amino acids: CATSGQGSTGELFF. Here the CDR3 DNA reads TGTGCCACCAGCGGACAGGGGTCCACCGGGGAGCTGTTTTTT.

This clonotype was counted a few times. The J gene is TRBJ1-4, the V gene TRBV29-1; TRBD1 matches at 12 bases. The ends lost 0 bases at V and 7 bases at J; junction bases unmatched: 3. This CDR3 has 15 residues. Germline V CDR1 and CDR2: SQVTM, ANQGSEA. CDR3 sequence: CSVEDRDRGREKLFF. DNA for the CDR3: TGCAGCGTTGAAGATCGGGACAGGGGGCGTGAAAAACTGTTTTTT.

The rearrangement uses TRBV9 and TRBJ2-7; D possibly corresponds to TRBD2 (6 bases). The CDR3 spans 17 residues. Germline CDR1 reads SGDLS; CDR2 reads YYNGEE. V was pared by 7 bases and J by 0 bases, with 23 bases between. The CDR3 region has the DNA TGTGCCAGCGGGTTATCCAAATCGGCGGGGAACTCCTACGAGCAGTACTTC. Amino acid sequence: CASGLSKSAGNSYEQYF.

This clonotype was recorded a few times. This CDR3 reads CASSPTERAYSYNEQFF. Written as DNA, the CDR3 is TGTGCCAGCAGCCCCACCGAGCGGGCCTACTCCTACAATGAGCAGTTCTTC. V gene TRBV7-3 combines with J gene TRBJ2-1; TRBD2 is a possible D gene (6 bases). Per the germline V gene, CDR1 is SGHTA and CDR2 is FQGTGA. The CDR3 length is 17 residues. Trimming removed 5 bases from V and 0 bases from J, with 17 bases in between.

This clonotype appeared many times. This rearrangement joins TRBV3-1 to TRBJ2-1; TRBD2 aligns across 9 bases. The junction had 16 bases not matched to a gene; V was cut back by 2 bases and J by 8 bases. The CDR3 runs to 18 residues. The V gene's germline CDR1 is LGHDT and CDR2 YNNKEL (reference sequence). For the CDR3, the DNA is TGTGCCAGCAGCCAAACGGGTAGACGGACTAGCGCCCTCGATGAGCAGTTCTTC. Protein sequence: CASSQTGRRTSALDEQFF.

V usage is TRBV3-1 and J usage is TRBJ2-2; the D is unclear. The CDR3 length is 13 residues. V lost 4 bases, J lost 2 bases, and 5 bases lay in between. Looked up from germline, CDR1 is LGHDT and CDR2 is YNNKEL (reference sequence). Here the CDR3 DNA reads TGTGCCAGCAGCCGTTATAACACCGGGGAGCTGTTTTTT. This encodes CASSRYNTGELFF.